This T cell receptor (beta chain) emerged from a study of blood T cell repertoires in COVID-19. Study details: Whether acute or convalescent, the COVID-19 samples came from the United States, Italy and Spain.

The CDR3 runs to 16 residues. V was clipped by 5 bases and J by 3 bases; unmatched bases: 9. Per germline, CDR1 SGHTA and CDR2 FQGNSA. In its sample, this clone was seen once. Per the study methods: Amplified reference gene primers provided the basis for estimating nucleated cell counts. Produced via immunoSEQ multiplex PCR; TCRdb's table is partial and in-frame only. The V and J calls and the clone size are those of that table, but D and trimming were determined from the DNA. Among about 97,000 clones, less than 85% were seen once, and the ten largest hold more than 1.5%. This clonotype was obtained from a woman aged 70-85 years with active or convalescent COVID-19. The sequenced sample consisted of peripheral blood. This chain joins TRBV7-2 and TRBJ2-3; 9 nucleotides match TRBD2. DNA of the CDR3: TGTGCCAGCAGCAAGGGGACTAGCTTCGTGACAGATACGCAGTATTTT. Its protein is CASSKGTSFVTDTQYF.